The rows below give T cell receptor beta chains drawn from one sample of a study of T-cell reconstitution after alpha-beta-depleted transplantation in children. Using its own MiXCR run on the PCR reads, TCRdb lists one record per CDR3 protein. The data hold about 830,000 distinct CDR3 sequences, with 15% to 20% observed a single time. Sequenced here: PBMCs, mostly from graft donor cells, sampled 360 days after TCRalphabeta/CD19-depleted stem cell transplant. These receptors all stem from a male patient under 18 who had a stem cell transplant for acute lymphoblastic leukemia, so the T cells may come from the graft donor. Both conserved end residues are part of each CDR3. A D gene is named only where the DNA matches it firmly. Expanded clones are given a class, and other clones once, few, many or no size at all.

V	D	J	size	DNA	CDR3
TRBV4-1	-	TRBJ2-1	-	TGCGCCAGCAGCCGAGGAAGCACTAGGGTCCGGGAGCAGTTGTTC	CASSRGSTRVREQLF
TRBV10-3	TRBD1	TRBJ2-5	-	TGTGCCATCGGGTCTACAGGGGATGAGACCCAGTACTTC	CAIGSTGDETQYF
TRBV12-3/TRBV12-4	-	TRBJ1-6	-	TGTGCCAGCAGCAACCACGACATCATGATTTCACCCCTCCACTTT	CASSNHDIMISPLHF
TRBV27	-	TRBJ2-1	many	TGTGCCAGCAGTTTATCGGGGCATGAGCAGTTCTTC	CASSLSGHEQFF
TRBV20-1	-	TRBJ2-7	-	TGCAGTACCATTAGAGGCAGTTCTCGCTACGAGCAGTACTTC	CSTIRGSSRYEQYF
TRBV10-3	TRBD1	TRBJ2-1	few	TGTGCCATCAGTGCAGCGGACAGGGGCGTTGGTGAGCAGTTCTTC	CAISAADRGVGEQFF
TRBV18	TRBD1	TRBJ2-1	-	TGTGCCAGCTCACCCGACAGGGGTAGTGATGAGCAGTTCTTC	CASSPDRGSDEQFF
TRBV7-6	TRBD1	TRBJ2-2	-	TGTGCCAGCAGCCGTGACAGGGTCTTAATGACCTCCACCGGGGAGCTGTTTTTT	CASSRDRVLMTSTGELFF
TRBV29-1	-	TRBJ2-2	-	TGCAGCGTTGAAGATCCGACCGCGGGGGACATCCCCGGGGAGCTGTTTTTT	CSVEDPTAGDIPGELFF
TRBV15	-	TRBJ2-7	-	TGTGCCACCAGCAGGTCCGGGGGGCTATTGGACGAGCAGTACTTC	CATSRSGGLLDEQYF
TRBV7-6	-	TRBJ2-7	few	TGTGCCAGCAGCTGGGGGGAGGGGGAAGCCTACGAGCAGTACTTC	CASSWGEGEAYEQYF
TRBV7-8	TRBD1	TRBJ2-7	-	TGTGCCAGCAGCTTAGGGACAGGGATTTTCGCCTACGAGCAGTACTTC	CASSLGTGIFAYEQYF
TRBV4-1	-	TRBJ2-5	few	TGCGCCAGCAGCCAAAGGGCACTCCAAGAGACCCAGTACTTC	CASSQRALQETQYF
TRBV2	-	TRBJ2-1	-	TGTGCCAGCAACGGACTGTGGGGTCGCAATGAGCAGTTCTTC	CASNGLWGRNEQFF
TRBV18	-	TRBJ1-1	-	TGTGCCAGCTCACCACCGTGGGGGGCCGGCACTGAAGCTTTCTTT	CASSPPWGAGTEAFF
TRBV5-6	-	TRBJ2-7	few	TGTGCCAGCAGCTTTTCCCCTGATGTGGGGTTCTACGAGCAGTACTTC	CASSFSPDVGFYEQYF
TRBV5-1	TRBD2	TRBJ2-3	many	TGCGCCAGCAGCTCGGATGGGACTAGCGGATCTCCTACGCAGTATTTT	CASSSDGTSGSPTQYF
TRBV2	TRBD2	TRBJ2-3	few	TGTGCCAGCAGTGAATATGGCGGGAGCGCAGATACGCAGTATTTT	CASSEYGGSADTQYF
TRBV5-1	-	TRBJ1-4	few	TGCGCCAGCAGCTTCAACAGAAATGAAAAACTGTTTTTT	CASSFNRNEKLFF
TRBV7-9	-	TRBJ2-3	few	TGTGCCAGCAGGCGTGGGGGCATCACAGATACGCAGTATTTT	CASRRGGITDTQYF
TRBV18	TRBD2	TRBJ2-2	once	TGTGCCAGCTCACCACCCCTAGCGGGAGACACCGGGGAGCTGTTTTTT	CASSPPLAGDTGELFF
TRBV11-2	TRBD2	TRBJ2-1	-	TGTGCCAGCAGCTCGGGGACTAGCTCTAACGATGAGCAGTTCTTC	CASSSGTSSNDEQFF
TRBV9	TRBD2	TRBJ2-3	-	TGTGCCAGCAGCGTAGCCTCTTCAAGCGGGGCAACGCAGTATTTT	CASSVASSSGATQYF
TRBV27	TRBD2	TRBJ2-1	few	TGTGCCAGCAGTTTACCAGCGGGAGCTTATAATGAGCAGTTCTTC	CASSLPAGAYNEQFF
TRBV6-5	TRBD1	TRBJ2-2	few	TGTGCCAGCAGTTTCTCCGGGACAGGGAGAACCGGGGAGCTGTTTTTT	CASSFSGTGRTGELFF
TRBV11-2	TRBD1	TRBJ2-4	-	TGTGCCAGCAGCTGGGGGCAGGGGGTAAACATTCAGTACTTC	CASSWGQGVNIQYF
TRBV7-9	TRBD1	TRBJ1-1	many	TGTGCCAGCAGCGACGGGACAGGGCGGAACACTGAAGCTTTCTTT	CASSDGTGRNTEAFF
TRBV7-2	-	TRBJ2-2	few	TGTGCCAGCAGCTTATCGGGGGACGGGGAGCTGTTTTTT	CASSLSGDGELFF
TRBV19	TRBD2	TRBJ2-1	few	TGTGCCAGTAGTATAGTCGCTAGCGGGAGGACTGAGCAGTTCTTC	CASSIVASGRTEQFF
TRBV20-1	TRBD1	TRBJ1-1	few	TGCAGTGCTCCAGATCAGGGGGCGGTTTTGAACACTGAAGCTTTCTTT	CSAPDQGAVLNTEAFF
TRBV6-1	-	TRBJ2-5	-	TGTGCCAGCAGTCCTCAGGGTTTTGGACAAGAGACCCAGTACTTC	CASSPQGFGQETQYF
TRBV11-1	TRBD1	TRBJ2-7	once	TGTGCCAGCAGCCGACAGGGCCACGAGCAGTACTTC	CASSRQGHEQYF